This TCR beta chain originates from a study of blood T cell repertoires in COVID-19. Study at large: COVID-19 samples from acute and convalescent phases originated in the United States, Italy and Spain. T cells, B-cell-depleted T cells, or PBMCs provided the cDNA or gDNA that served as material.

As processed by the authors: For nucleated cells, counts were estimated from reference gene primer amplification. Sequenced by immunoSEQ multiplex PCR; TCRdb stores in-frame clones only, minus some. V and J calls and clone size are copied from that table; D and trimming were computed from the DNA. The table records about 26,000 clones, 90% of them present only once. The CDR3 covers 16 residues. V was pared by 6 bases and J by 1 base, with 10 bases of the junction left unmatched. Germline lookup yields CDR1 WNHNN and CDR2 SYGVQD (reference sequence). This sequence was found in a human donor in a cohort sampled during active COVID-19. Sequencing was carried out using peripheral blood. This rearrangement joins TRBV10-1 to TRBJ2-5; 8 bases align to TRBD1. The CDR3 nucleotides read TGCGCCAGCAGAAAGGACAGGGCCCTCTTCCAAGAGACCCAGTACTTC. It encodes CASRKDRALFQETQYF.